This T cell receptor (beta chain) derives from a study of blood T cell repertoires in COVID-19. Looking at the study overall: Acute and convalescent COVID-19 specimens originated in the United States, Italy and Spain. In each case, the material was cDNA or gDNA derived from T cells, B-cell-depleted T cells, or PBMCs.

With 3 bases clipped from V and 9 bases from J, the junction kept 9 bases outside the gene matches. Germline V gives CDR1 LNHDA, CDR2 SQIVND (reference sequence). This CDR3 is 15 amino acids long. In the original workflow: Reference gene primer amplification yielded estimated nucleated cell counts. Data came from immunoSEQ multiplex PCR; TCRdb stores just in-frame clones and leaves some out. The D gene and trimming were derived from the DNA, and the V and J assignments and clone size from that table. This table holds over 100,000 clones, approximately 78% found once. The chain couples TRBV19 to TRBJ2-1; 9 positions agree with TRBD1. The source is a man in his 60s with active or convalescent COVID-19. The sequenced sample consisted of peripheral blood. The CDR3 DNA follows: TGTGCCAGTAGTATCCTATCGACAGGGGGAGGTGAGCAGTTCTTC. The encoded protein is CASSILSTGGGEQFF.